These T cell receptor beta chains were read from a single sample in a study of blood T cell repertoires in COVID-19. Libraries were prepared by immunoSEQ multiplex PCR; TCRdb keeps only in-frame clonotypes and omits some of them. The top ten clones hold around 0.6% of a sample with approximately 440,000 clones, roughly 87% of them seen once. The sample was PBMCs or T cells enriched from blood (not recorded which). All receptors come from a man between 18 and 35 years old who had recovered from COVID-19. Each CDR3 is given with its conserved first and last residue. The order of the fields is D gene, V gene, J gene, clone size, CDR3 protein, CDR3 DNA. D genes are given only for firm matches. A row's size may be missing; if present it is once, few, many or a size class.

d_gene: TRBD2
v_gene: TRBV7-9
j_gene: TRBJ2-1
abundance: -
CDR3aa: CASSFPPSGRSSYNEQFF
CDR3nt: TGTGCCAGCAGCTTCCCCCCTAGCGGTCGAAGCTCCTACAATGAGCAGTTCTTC

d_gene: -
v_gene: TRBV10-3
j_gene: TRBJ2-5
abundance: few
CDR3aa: CAISVDDKETQYF
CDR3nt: TGTGCCATCAGTGTAGATGATAAAGAGACCCAGTACTTC

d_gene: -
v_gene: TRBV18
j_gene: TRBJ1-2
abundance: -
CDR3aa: CASSPQGNHYGYTF
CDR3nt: TGTGCCAGCTCACCTCAGGGAAACCATTATGGCTACACCTTC

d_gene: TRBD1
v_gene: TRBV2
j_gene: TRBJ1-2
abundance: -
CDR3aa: CASSAGQVLNYGYTF
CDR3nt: TGTGCCAGCAGTGCTGGACAGGTCCTAAACTATGGCTACACCTTC

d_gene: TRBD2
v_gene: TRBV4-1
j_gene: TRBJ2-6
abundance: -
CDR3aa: CASSQGGGSGANVLTF
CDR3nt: TGCGCCAGCAGCCAAGGCGGGGGCTCTGGGGCCAACGTCCTGACTTTC

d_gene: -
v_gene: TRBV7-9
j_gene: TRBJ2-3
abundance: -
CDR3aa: CASSFWTDTDTQYF
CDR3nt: TGTGCCAGCAGCTTTTGGACAGACACAGATACGCAGTATTTT

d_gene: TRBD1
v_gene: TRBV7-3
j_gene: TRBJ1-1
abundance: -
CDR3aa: CASSPTGGPNTEAFF
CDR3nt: TGTGCCAGCAGCCCTACAGGGGGGCCGAACACTGAAGCTTTCTTT

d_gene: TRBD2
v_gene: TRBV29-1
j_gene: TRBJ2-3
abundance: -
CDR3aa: CSVRGLAGDADTQYF
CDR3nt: TGCAGCGTTAGAGGACTAGCGGGAGACGCAGATACGCAGTATTTT

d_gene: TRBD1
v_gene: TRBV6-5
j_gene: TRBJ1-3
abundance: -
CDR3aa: CASPDRAAGNTIYF
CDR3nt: TGTGCCAGCCCGGACAGGGCTGCTGGAAACACCATATATTTT

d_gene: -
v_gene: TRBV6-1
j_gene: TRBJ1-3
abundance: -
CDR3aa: CASSELSGNTIYF
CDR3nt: TGTGCCAGCAGTGAATTATCTGGAAACACCATATATTTT

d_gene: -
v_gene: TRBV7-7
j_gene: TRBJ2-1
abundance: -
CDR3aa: CASSLGYDSSYNEQFF
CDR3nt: TGTGCCAGCAGCTTAGGGTACGATAGCTCCTACAATGAGCAGTTCTTC

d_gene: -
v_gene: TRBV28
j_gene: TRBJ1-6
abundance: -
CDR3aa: CASGSGGSPLHF
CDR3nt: TGTGCCAGCGGCAGTGGGGGGTCACCCCTCCACTTT

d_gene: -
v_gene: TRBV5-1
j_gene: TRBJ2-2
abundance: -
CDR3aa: CASGSGLTGELFF
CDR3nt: TGCGCCAGCGGTTCAGGGCTCACCGGGGAGCTGTTTTTT

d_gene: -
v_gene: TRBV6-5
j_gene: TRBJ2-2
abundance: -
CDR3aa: CASSQYTGELFF
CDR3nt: TGTGCCAGCAGTCAATACACCGGGGAGCTGTTTTTT

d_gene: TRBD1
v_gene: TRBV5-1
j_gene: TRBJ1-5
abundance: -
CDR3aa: CASSTGTGGSQPQHF
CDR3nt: TGCGCCAGCAGCACGGGGACAGGGGGAAGTCAGCCCCAGCATTTT

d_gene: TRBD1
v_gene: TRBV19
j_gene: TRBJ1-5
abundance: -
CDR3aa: CASSWDRGVSNQPQHF
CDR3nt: TGTGCCAGTAGTTGGGACAGGGGAGTTAGCAATCAGCCCCAGCATTTT

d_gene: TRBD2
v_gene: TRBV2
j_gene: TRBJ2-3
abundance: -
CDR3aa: CASRRPQGASGASTDTQYF
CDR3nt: TGTGCCAGCAGACGGCCTCAGGGCGCTAGCGGGGCTAGCACAGATACGCAGTATTTT

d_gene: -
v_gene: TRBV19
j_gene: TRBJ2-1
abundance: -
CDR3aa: CASSPRTVAYNEQFF
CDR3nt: TGTGCCAGTAGTCCCCGGACAGTAGCCTACAATGAGCAGTTCTTC

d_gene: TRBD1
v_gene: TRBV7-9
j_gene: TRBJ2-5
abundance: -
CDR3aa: CASSKGTGEETQYF
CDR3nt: TGTGCCAGCAGCAAGGGGACAGGGGAGGAGACCCAGTACTTC

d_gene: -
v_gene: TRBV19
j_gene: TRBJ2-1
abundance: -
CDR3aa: CARHTGSSYNEQFF
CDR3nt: TGTGCCCGTCACACAGGGAGCTCCTACAATGAGCAGTTCTTC

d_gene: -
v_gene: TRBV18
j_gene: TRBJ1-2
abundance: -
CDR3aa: CASSPYAGAEGYTF
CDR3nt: TGTGCCAGCTCGCCCTATGCGGGGGCCGAAGGCTACACCTTC

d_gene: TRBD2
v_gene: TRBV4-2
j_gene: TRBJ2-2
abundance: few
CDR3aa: CASSPQRGTNTGELFF
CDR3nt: TGTGCCAGCAGCCCCCAGCGGGGGACGAACACCGGGGAGCTGTTTTTT

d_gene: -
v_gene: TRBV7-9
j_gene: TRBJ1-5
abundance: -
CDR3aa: CASSSVNQPQHF
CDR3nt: TGTGCCAGCAGCTCCGTAAATCAGCCCCAGCATTTT

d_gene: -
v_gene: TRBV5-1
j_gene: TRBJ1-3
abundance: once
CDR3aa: CASSWTTGVGNTIYF
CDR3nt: TGCGCCAGCAGCTGGACCACAGGCGTGGGAAACACCATATATTTT

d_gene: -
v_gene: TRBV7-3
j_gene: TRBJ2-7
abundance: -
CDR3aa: CASSSLPPPANPAEQYF
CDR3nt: TGTGCCAGCAGCTCACTACCTCCCCCAGCAAACCCCGCCGAGCAGTACTTC

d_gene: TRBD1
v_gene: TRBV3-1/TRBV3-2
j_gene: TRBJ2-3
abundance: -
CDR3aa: CASSHRGADTQYF
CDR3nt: TGTGCCAGCAGTCACAGGGGGGCCGATACGCAGTATTTT

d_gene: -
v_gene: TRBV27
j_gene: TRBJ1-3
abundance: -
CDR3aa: CASRFNSGGNTIYF
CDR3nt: TGTGCCAGCAGATTCAACTCGGGAGGAAACACCATATATTTT

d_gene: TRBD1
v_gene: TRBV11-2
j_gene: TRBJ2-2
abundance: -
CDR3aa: CATARGQMVAGELFF
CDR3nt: TGTGCCACCGCCCGGGGACAGATGGTGGCCGGGGAGCTGTTTTTT

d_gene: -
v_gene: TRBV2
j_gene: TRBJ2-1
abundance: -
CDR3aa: CASSPPDLDHEQFF
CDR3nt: TGTGCCAGCAGTCCCCCGGACTTGGACCATGAGCAGTTCTTC

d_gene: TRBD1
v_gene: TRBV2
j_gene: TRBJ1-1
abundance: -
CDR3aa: CASSFDRGLTEAFF
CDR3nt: TGTGCCAGCAGTTTCGACAGGGGGCTCACTGAAGCTTTCTTT

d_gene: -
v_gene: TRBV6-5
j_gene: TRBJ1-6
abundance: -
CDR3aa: CASSPGADSPLHF
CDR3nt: TGTGCCAGCAGCCCAGGTGCCGATTCACCCCTCCACTTT

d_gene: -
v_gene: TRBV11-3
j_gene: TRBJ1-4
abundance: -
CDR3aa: CASSVGGGGATNEKLFF
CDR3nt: TGTGCCAGCAGCGTAGGGGGAGGAGGCGCAACTAATGAAAAACTGTTTTTT

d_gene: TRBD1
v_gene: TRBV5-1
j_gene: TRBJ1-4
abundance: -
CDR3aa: CASSLDRGLGATNEKLFF
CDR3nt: TGCGCCAGCAGCTTGGACAGGGGGCTGGGAGCAACTAATGAAAAACTGTTTTTT

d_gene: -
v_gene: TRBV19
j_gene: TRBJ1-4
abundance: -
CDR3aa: CASSGRTATNEKLFF
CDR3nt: TGTGCCAGTAGTGGAAGGACTGCAACTAATGAAAAACTGTTTTTT

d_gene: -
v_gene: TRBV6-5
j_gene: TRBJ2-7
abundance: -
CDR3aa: CASSRTDSYEQYF
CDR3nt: TGTGCCAGCAGCAGGACAGACTCCTACGAGCAGTACTTC

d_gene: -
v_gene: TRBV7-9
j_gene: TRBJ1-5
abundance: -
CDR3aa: CASSLVGQPQHF
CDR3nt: TGTGCCAGCAGCTTAGTTGGCCAGCCCCAGCATTTT

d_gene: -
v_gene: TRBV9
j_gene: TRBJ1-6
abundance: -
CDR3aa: CASSVVADLNSPLHF
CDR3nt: TGTGCCAGCAGCGTAGTTGCGGATTTAAATTCACCCCTCCACTTT

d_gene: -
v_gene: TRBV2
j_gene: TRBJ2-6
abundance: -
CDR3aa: CASSEGPNIFYVLTF
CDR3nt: TGTGCCAGCAGTGAAGGGCCCAATATTTTTTACGTCCTGACTTTC

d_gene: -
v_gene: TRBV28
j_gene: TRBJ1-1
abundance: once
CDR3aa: CAAQGREAFF
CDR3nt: TGTGCCGCCCAGGGCAGGGAAGCTTTCTTT

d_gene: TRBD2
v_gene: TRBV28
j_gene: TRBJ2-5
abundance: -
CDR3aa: CASSLVASGNQETQYF
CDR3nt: TGTGCCAGCAGTTTAGTGGCTAGCGGCAATCAAGAGACCCAGTACTTC

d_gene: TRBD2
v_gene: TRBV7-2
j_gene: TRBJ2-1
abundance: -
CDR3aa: CASRRTSGSSYNEQFF
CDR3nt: TGTGCCAGCAGGCGGACTAGCGGGAGCTCCTACAATGAGCAGTTCTTC

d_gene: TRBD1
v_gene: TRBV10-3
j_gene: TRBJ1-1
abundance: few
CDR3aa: CATLSTGKGTEAFF
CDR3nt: TGTGCCACACTCTCGACAGGGAAGGGCACTGAAGCTTTCTTT

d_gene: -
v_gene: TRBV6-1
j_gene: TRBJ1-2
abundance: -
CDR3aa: CASSDRLNYGYTF
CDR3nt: TGTGCCAGCAGTGACCGTCTGAACTATGGCTACACCTTC

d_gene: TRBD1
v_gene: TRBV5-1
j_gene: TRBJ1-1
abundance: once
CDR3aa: CASSVGQPNTEAFF
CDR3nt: TGCGCCAGCAGCGTGGGACAGCCGAACACTGAAGCTTTCTTT

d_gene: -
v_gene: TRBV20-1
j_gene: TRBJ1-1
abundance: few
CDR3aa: CSASRTSEAFF
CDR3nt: TGCAGTGCTAGCCGGACTTCTGAAGCTTTCTTT

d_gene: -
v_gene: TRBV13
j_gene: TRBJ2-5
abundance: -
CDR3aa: CASSLAGSSGETQYF
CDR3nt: TGTGCCAGCAGTCTTGCGGGATCCTCGGGGGAGACCCAGTACTTC

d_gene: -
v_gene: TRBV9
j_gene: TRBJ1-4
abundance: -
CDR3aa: CASSDRVSEKLFF
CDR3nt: TGTGCCAGCAGCGACAGGGTTAGTGAAAAACTGTTTTTT

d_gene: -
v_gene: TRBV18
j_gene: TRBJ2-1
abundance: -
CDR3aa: CASSPRESSYNEQFF
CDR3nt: TGTGCCAGCTCACCACGGGAGTCGTCCTACAATGAGCAGTTCTTC

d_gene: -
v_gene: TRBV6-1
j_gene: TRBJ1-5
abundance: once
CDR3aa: CASSEYRGNQPQHF
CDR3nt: TGTGCCAGCAGTGAGTACAGGGGCAATCAGCCCCAGCATTTT

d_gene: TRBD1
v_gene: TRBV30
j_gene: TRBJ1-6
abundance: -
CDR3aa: CAWSVNRGHGNSPLHF
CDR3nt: TGTGCCTGGAGTGTAAACAGGGGGCATGGGAATTCACCCCTCCACTTT

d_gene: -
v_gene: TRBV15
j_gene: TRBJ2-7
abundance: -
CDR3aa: CATSSLRGPYEQYF
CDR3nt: TGTGCCACCAGCTCTTTGCGGGGGCCCTACGAGCAGTACTTC